A single sample is the source of the 17 T cell receptor beta chains below, sequenced in a study of blood T cell repertoires in COVID-19. Sequenced by immunoSEQ multiplex PCR; TCRdb stores in-frame clones only, minus some. Of 150,000 to 200,000 clones listed, about nine tenths are singletons. The sequenced sample consisted of peripheral blood. These receptors were taken from a woman aged 70-85 years with acute or convalescent COVID-19.

The chain carries TRBV7-8 and TRBJ2-1; TRBD2 matches at 8 bases. The CDR3 consists of 14 residues. V gave up 3 bases and J gave up 7 bases; unmatched junction bases: 5. Germline CDR1 and CDR2: SGHVS and FQNEAQ. Written as DNA, the CDR3 is TGTGCCAGCAGCTTTTCGGGGGGGCCGAATGAGCAGTTCTTC. Amino acid sequence: CASSFSGGPNEQFF.

This clone occurred once. The chain uses TRBV14 and TRBJ2-3, with 8 bases matching TRBD1. CDR1 SGHDN and CDR2 FVKESK come from the germline V gene. The J segment lost 3 bases and the V segment lost 4 bases, leaving 3 bases of the junction unmatched. The CDR3 is 14 amino acids. CDR3 residues: CASSLRGRTDTQYF. As DNA, the CDR3 is TGTGCCAGCAGCCTCAGGGGGCGTACAGATACGCAGTATTTT. Complete variable domain (other parts from reference TRBV14 and TRBJ2-3): EAGVTQFPSHSVIEKGQTVTLRCDPISGHDNLYWYRRVMGKEIKFLLHFVKESKQDESGMPNNRFLAERTGGTYSTLKVQPAELEDSGVYFCASSLRGRTDTQYFGPGTRLTVL.

The chain links TRBV6-2 or TRBV6-3 to TRBJ2-7; TRBD1 aligns across 7 bases. From germline, CDR1 is MNHEY and CDR2 SVGEGT. CDR3 length: 16 residues. J lost 4 bases, V lost 6 bases, and 15 bases had no gene match. As DNA, the CDR3 is TGTGCCAGCAGCAGGATTATAGGGACAGCAACTTACGAGCAGTACTTC. It specifies CASSRIIGTATYEQYF.

This clone was found once. The chain uses TRBV6-5 and TRBJ1-5; D remains ambiguous. Germline loops: CDR1 MNHEY, CDR2 SVGAGI. Trimming cost V 5 bases and J 0 bases, with 8 bases left between them. This CDR3 has 14 residues. The CDR3: CASSPQHSNQPQHF. CDR3 DNA: TGTGCCAGCAGTCCACAACATAGCAATCAGCCCCAGCATTTT.

The V gene is TRBV11-2, the J gene TRBJ2-7; 8 bases fit TRBD1. V shed 3 bases, J shed 4 bases, and the junction held 5 bases outside the gene matches. The CDR3 is 14 amino acids. Germline CDR1 and CDR2: SGHAT and FQNNGV. CDR3 sequence (DNA): TGTGCCAGCAGCTTGCAGGGGGCTTCGTACGAGCAGTACTTC. Translated, it gives CASSLQGASYEQYF.

V is TRBV19 and J is TRBJ2-3; weak D call: TRBD1 (6 bases). Germline V gene data show CDR1 as LNHDA and CDR2 as SQIVND (reference sequence). V was cut by 7 bases and J by 0 bases, with 11 bases left in between. The CDR3 loop spans 14 amino acids. The CDR3 sequence: CASNTQGSTDTQYF. The DNA for the CDR3 is TGTGCCAGTAACACTCAGGGGAGCACAGATACGCAGTATTTT.

This chain links TRBV3-1 (or the pseudogene TRBV3-2) with TRBJ2-5; D might be TRBD2 (5 bases). CDR1 LGHDT and CDR2 YNNKEL come from the germline V gene (reference sequence). V was shortened by 1 base and J by 7 bases, with 10 bases between the two germline ends. CDR3 length: 13 residues. Here the CDR3 reads CASSQVGSGTQYF. In nucleotides, the CDR3 is TGTGCCAGCAGCCAAGTAGGAAGCGGGACCCAGTACTTC.

This chain joins TRBV7-8 and TRBJ1-5; TRBD1 aligns across 8 bases. Germline-derived CDR1 and CDR2 are SGHVS and FQNEAQ. Losses at the gene ends were 2 bases for V and 6 bases for J; bases not matched to a gene: 3. This CDR3 region has 14 residues. In DNA, the CDR3 is TGTGCCAGCAGCTTAACAGGGGGATCTCAGCCCCAGCATTTT. It yields the protein CASSLTGGSQPQHF.

The chain combines TRBV12-5 with TRBJ2-5; the D is unclear. Germline CDR1 and CDR2: LGHNT and FRNRAP. The length of the CDR3 is 13 residues. Deletions cut 5 bases from V and 4 bases from J, with 11 bases between. The CDR3 sequence: CASGQQSGETQYF. The CDR3 coding sequence is TGTGCTAGTGGTCAACAGTCCGGAGAGACCCAGTACTTC.

This clone has a single count. The gene calls are TRBV6-1 and TRBJ1-2; TRBD1 aligns across 10 bases. Germline CDR1 is MNHNS and CDR2 is SASEGT. Trimming at V came to 0 bases and at J to 4 bases, leaving 5 bases not matched to a gene. The CDR3 is 16 residues long. The CDR3 sequence: CASSEAGTGDLYGYTF. As DNA, the CDR3 is TGTGCCAGCAGTGAAGCGGGGACAGGGGACCTCTATGGCTACACCTTC.

This clone was seen only a few times. The rearrangement joins TRBV5-1 to TRBJ1-1; no clear D gene. The V gene lost 0 bases and the J gene lost 1 base, with 10 bases spanning the gap. CDR3 length: 15 residues. Germline V lookup: CDR1 SGHRS, CDR2 YFSETQ. CDR3 in DNA: TGCGCCAGCAGCTTGGTTGCCCGGTCGAACACTGAAGCTTTCTTT. Residues: CASSLVARSNTEAFF. Full variable domain (missing parts from reference TRBV5-1 and TRBJ1-1): KAGVTQTPRYLIKTRGQQVTLSCSPISGHRSVSWYQQTPGQGLQFLFEYFSETQRNKGNFPGRFSGRQFSNSRSEMNVSTLELGDSALYLCASSLVARSNTEAFFGQGTRLTVV.

The V call is TRBV4-3, the J call TRBJ1-5; no clear D. Looked up from germline, CDR1 is LGHNA and CDR2 is YSLEER. The V end lost 2 bases, the J end lost 4 bases, and 15 bases lay between the germline ends. This CDR3 is 16 amino acids long. The DNA of the CDR3 is TGCGCCAGCAGCCAAACCCTCAGTGGCGGGAATCAGCCCCAGCATTTT. This codes for CASSQTLSGGNQPQHF.

Regarding this clone: This same CDR3 is encoded by further DNA sequences in the sample. The chain links TRBV5-1 to TRBJ1-2; TRBD1 matches at 8 bases. Trimming removed 4 bases from V and 5 bases from J; junction bases left unmatched: 7. The CDR3 is 14 residues long. In germline, CDR1 is SGHRS, CDR2 YFSETQ. Here the CDR3 DNA reads TGCGCCAGCAGCCCCGGACAGGGAAGTTATGGCTACACCTTC. Translated, it gives CASSPGQGSYGYTF.

The chain uses TRBV7-8 and TRBJ1-3, with a weak D call TRBD1 (6 bases). The CDR3 covers 16 residues. The germline gives CDR1 SGHVS, CDR2 FQNEAQ. Trimming shortened V by 6 bases and J by 0 bases, and 15 bases separated the two germline ends. This chain's CDR3 is CASSFTDRHSGNTIYF. The CDR3 DNA reads TGTGCCAGCAGTTTTACCGACAGGCACTCTGGAAACACCATATATTTT.

CDR3 sequence: CASSSGQGRGEKLFF. DNA for the CDR3: TGTGCCAGCAGCTCCGGACAGGGTAGAGGTGAAAAACTGTTTTTT. The J gene is TRBJ1-4, the V gene TRBV28; 8 bases line up with TRBD1. CDR1 MDHEN and CDR2 SYDVKM come from the germline V gene. The CDR3 totals 15 residues. J lost 7 bases, V lost 6 bases, and 10 bases had no gene match.

This clone was seen a few times. The chain is built from TRBV28 and TRBJ2-7; perhaps TRBD2 as D (6 bases). V shed 6 bases and J shed 0 bases, with 12 bases lying between them. The CDR3 length is 14 residues. Germline assignment: CDR1 MDHEN and CDR2 SYDVKM. The DNA for the CDR3 is TGTGCCAGCAGCTTAGGAGGGAGCTCCTACGAGCAGTACTTC. It encodes CASSLGGSSYEQYF.

This rearrangement joins TRBV5-1 to TRBJ2-4; 11 bases are shared with TRBD2. In germline, CDR1 is SGHRS, CDR2 YFSETQ. With 2 bases clipped from V and 2 bases from J, the junction kept 9 bases outside the gene matches. The CDR3 runs 18 residues. CDR3 sequence reads: CASSLNSGRAITKNIQYF. DNA of the CDR3: TGCGCCAGCAGCTTAAATAGCGGGAGGGCCATTACCAAAAACATTCAGTACTTC.